This T cell receptor (beta chain) is drawn from a study of T cell responses to AZD1222 COVID-19 vaccine. Here immunoSEQ multiplex PCR was the method, and the copy in TCRdb shows in-frame clones only, minus some. Of about 39,000 clones in the sample, 88% were seen once. This CDR3 comprises 15 residues. The germline CDR1 and CDR2 sequences are SGHDT and YYEEEE. The ends were cut back, 2 bases at V and 0 bases at J, with 9 bases in the middle. This receptor was obtained from an adult who received the AZD1222 COVID-19 vaccine. The chain couples TRBV5-6 to TRBJ1-3, with TRBD1 as a possible D gene (5 bases). The sample was peripheral blood, taken 28 days after the second AZD1222 dose. The CDR3 region has the DNA TGTGCCAGCAGCTTTGGGGACTACTCTGGAAACACCATATATTTT. The encoded protein is CASSFGDYSGNTIYF. The whole variable domain, remainder taken from reference TRBV5-6 and TRBJ1-3, is DAGVTQSPTHLIKTRGQQVTLRCSPKSGHDTVSWYQQALGQGPQFIFQYYEEEERQRGNFPDRFSGHQFPNYSSELNVNALLLGDSALYLCASSFGDYSGNTIYFGEGSWLTVV.